This is a list of T cell receptor beta chains from one sample in a study of OX40 agonist ivuxolimab in advanced cancers. TCRdb keeps only in-frame clones here, not all; method: immunoSEQ multiplex PCR. Of some 61,000 clones listed, 85% to 90% are singletons. The input for sequencing was CD4+ or CD8+ T cells sorted from blood, taken in a trial of the OX40 agonist ivuxolimab. Receptors originate from an adult with an advanced solid tumor such as melanoma, head and neck, liver or kidney cancer. Each CDR3 is given with its conserved first and last residue. The D gene is left open where the match is weak. Size values are once, few and many counts, or a class for expanded clones, and some rows have none.

d_gene	abundance	v_gene	j_gene	CDR3nt	CDR3aa
.	few	TRBV2	TRBJ1-5	TGTGCCAGCAGTGAACAGGGAGGACAGCCCCAGCATTTT	CASSEQGGQPQHF
.	.	TRBV10-2	TRBJ2-3	TGCGCCAGCAGGTACGCCGGGCCTGGGGGAGATACGCAGTATTTT	CASRYAGPGGDTQYF
.	.	TRBV11-2	TRBJ1-1	TGTGCCAGCAGCCAGAGTGGAATGAACACTGAAGCTTTCTTT	CASSQSGMNTEAFF
.	.	TRBV21-1	TRBJ2-7	TGTGCCAGGGGGAATGGAGGTGCGACCTACGAGCAGTACTTC	CARGNGGATYEQYF
.	.	TRBV19	TRBJ1-1	TGTGCCAGTAGTATAGGGGGCGCAAGGACTGAAGCTTTCTTT	CASSIGGARTEAFF
.	.	TRBV19	TRBJ1-1	TGTGCCAGTAGTATGAGGAACACTGAAGCTTTCTTT	CASSMRNTEAFF
.	.	TRBV29-1	TRBJ1-1	TGCAGCGGTGGGGGGGCGGACACTGAAGCTTTCTTT	CSGGGADTEAFF
TRBD2	.	TRBV7-8	TRBJ2-5	TGTGCCAGCAGCCAGGGACTAGCGGGGACTCAAGAGACCCAGTACTTC	CASSQGLAGTQETQYF
.	.	TRBV6-9	TRBJ2-5	TGTGCCAGCAGTCGGGCCAACCAAGAGACCCAGTACTTC	CASSRANQETQYF
TRBD1	few	TRBV30	TRBJ1-2	TGTGCCTGGAGTGTGGACAGGGGGGTTGGCTACACCTTC	CAWSVDRGVGYTF
.	.	TRBV5-1	TRBJ2-7	TGCGCCAGCAGCTTGCGGGGATCCTACGAGCAGTACTTC	CASSLRGSYEQYF
.	few	TRBV9	TRBJ1-3	TGTGCCAGCAGCGCGACAGACCCTGGAAACACCATATATTTT	CASSATDPGNTIYF
TRBD1	medium-sized	TRBV5-1	TRBJ1-2	TGCGCCAGCAGCTTGGACGGGACAGGGTCTAACTATGGCTACACCTTC	CASSLDGTGSNYGYTF
.	once	TRBV7-9	TRBJ2-3	TGTGCCAGCAGGACAGTGAGCACAGATACGCAGTATTTT	CASRTVSTDTQYF
.	.	TRBV18	TRBJ1-2	TGTGCCAGCTCACCTAAGGAATTGGGCTATGGCTACACCTTC	CASSPKELGYGYTF
.	.	TRBV28	TRBJ2-2	TGTGCCAGCAGTCCCCACGGGGGGCGAGGCACCGGGGAGCTGTTTTTT	CASSPHGGRGTGELFF